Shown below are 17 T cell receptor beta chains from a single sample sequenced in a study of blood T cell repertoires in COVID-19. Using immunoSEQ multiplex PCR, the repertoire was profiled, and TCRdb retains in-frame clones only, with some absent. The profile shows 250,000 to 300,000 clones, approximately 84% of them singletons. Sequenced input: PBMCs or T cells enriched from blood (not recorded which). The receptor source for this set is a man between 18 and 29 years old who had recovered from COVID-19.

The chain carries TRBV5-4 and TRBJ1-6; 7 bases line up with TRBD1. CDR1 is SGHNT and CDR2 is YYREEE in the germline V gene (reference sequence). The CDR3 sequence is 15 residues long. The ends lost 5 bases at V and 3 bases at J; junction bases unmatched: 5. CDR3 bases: TGTGCCAGCAGGGAGGGGGCAAGCTATAATTCACCCCTCCACTTT. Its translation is CASREGASYNSPLHF.

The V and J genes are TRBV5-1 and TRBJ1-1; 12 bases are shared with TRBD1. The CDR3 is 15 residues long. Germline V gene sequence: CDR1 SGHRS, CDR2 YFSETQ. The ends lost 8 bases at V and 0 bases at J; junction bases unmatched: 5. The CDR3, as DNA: TGCGCCAGTCGAGGGACAGGGGGCATGAACACTGAAGCTTTCTTT. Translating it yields CASRGTGGMNTEAFF.

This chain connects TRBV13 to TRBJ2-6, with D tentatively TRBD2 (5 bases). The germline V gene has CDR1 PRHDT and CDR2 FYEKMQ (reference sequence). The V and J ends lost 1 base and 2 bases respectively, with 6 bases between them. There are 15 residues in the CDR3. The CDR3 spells CASSLEEAGANVLTF. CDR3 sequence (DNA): TGTGCCAGCAGCTTAGAGGAGGCTGGGGCCAACGTCCTGACTTTC.

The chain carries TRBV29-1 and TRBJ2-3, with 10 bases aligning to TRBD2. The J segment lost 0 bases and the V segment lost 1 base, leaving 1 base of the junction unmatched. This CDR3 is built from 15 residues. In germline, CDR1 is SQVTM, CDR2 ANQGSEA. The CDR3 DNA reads TGCAGCGTTGAAGGGACTAGCGGTAGCACAGATACGCAGTATTTT. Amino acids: CSVEGTSGSTDTQYF.

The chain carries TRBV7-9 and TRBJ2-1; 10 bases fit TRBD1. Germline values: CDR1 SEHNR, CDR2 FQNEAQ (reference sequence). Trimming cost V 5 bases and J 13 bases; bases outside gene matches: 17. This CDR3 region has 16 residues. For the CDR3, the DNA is TGTGCCAGCAGCCTCATTACCGGGACAGGGGAATTGGGACAGTTCTTC. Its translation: CASSLITGTGELGQFF.

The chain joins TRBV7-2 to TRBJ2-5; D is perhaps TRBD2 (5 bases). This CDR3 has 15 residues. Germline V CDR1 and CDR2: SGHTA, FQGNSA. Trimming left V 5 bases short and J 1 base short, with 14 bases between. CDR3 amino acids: CASSPKEDFQETQYF. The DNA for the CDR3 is TGTGCCAGCAGCCCGAAGGAGGACTTCCAAGAGACCCAGTACTTC.

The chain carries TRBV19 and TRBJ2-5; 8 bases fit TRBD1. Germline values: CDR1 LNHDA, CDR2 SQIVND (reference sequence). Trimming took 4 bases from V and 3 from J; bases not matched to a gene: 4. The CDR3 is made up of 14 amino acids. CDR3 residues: CASSTATGEETQYF. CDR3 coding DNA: TGTGCCAGTAGTACCGCGACAGGGGAAGAGACCCAGTACTTC.

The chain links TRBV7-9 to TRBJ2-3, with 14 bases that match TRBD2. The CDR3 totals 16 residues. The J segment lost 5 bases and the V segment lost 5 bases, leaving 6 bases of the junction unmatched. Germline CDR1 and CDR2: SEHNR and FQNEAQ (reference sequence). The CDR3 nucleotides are TGTGCCAGCAGCCTAGGACTAGCGGGAGGCATAGATACGCAGTATTTT. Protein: CASSLGLAGGIDTQYF.

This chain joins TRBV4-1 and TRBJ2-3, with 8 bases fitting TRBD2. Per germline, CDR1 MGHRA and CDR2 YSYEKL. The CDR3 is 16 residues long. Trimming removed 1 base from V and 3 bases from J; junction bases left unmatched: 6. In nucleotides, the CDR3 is TGCGCCAGCAGCCAAGCTGCGCGGGGGGCAACAGATACGCAGTATTTT. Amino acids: CASSQAARGATDTQYF.

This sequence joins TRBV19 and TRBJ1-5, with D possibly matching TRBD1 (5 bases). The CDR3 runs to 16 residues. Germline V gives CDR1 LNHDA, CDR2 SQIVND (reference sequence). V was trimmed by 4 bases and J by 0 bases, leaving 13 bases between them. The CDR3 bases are TGTGCCAGTAGTAGTACAGGTTTTAATAGCAATCAGCCCCAGCATTTT. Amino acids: CASSSTGFNSNQPQHF.

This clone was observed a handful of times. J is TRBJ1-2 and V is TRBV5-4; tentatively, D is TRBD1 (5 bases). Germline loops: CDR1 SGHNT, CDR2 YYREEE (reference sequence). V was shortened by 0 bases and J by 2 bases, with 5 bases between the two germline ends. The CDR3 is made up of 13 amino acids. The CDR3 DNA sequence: TGTGCCAGCAGCTTGGACAGGAACTATGGCTACACCTTC. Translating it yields CASSLDRNYGYTF. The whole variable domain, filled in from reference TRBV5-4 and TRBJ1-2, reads ETGVTQSPTHLIKTRGQQVTLRCSSQSGHNTVSWYQQALGQGPQFIFQYYREEENGRGNFPPRFSGLQFPNYSSELNVNALELDDSALYLCASSLDRNYGYTFGSGTRLTVV.

The CDR3 bases are TGCGCCACCCAAGACACCCGCTACGAGCAGTACTTC. It yields the protein CATQDTRYEQYF. V is TRBV10-2 and J is TRBJ2-7, with no clear D. CDR1 is WSHSY and CDR2 is SAAADI in the germline V gene. This CDR3 has 12 residues. With 10 bases removed from V and 3 bases from J, the gap between germline ends came to 13 bases.

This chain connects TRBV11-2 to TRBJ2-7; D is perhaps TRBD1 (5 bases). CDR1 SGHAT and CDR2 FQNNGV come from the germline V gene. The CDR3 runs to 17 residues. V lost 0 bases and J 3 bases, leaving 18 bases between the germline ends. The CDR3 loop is CASSLDLGLTGIYEQYF. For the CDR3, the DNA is TGTGCCAGCAGCTTAGATCTAGGGCTAACAGGAATCTACGAGCAGTACTTC. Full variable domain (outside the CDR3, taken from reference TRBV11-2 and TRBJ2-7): EAGVAQSPRYKIIEKRQSVAFWCNPISGHATLYWYQQILGQGPKLLIQFQNNGVVDDSQLPKDRFSAERLKGVDSTLKIQPAKLEDSAVYLCASSLDLGLTGIYEQYFGPGTRLTVT.

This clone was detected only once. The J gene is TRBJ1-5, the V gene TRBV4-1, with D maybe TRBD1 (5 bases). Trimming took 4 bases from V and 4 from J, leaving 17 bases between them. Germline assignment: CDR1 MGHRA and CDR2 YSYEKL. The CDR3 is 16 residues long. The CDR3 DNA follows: TGCGCCAGCAGCCTAGACGGGGGAAGAAGTAATCAGCCCCAGCATTTT. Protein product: CASSLDGGRSNQPQHF.

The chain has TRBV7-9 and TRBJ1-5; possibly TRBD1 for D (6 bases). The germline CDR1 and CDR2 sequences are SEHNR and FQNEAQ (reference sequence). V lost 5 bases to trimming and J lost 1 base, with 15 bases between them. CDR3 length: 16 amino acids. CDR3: CASSPSGGPSNQPQHF. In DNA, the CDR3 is TGTGCCAGCAGCCCCTCGGGGGGGCCCAGCAATCAGCCCCAGCATTTT.

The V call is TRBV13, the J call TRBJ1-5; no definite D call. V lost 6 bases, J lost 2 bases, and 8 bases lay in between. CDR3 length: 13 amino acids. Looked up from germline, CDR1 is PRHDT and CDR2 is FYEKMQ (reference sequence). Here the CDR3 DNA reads TGTGCCAGCAGTGGCGGGGGCAATCAGCCCCAGCATTTT. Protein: CASSGGGNQPQHF.

DNA for the CDR3: TGTGCCAGCAGTTTATCGCCTAGTCAGGGCGAGCAGTACTTC. It yields the protein CASSLSPSQGEQYF. This chain joins TRBV27 and TRBJ2-7; a possible D gene is TRBD1 (5 bases). The CDR3 has 14 residues. Trimming removed 0 bases at V and 6 bases at J, with 12 bases between. The germline V gene has CDR1 MNHEY and CDR2 SMNVEV (reference sequence).